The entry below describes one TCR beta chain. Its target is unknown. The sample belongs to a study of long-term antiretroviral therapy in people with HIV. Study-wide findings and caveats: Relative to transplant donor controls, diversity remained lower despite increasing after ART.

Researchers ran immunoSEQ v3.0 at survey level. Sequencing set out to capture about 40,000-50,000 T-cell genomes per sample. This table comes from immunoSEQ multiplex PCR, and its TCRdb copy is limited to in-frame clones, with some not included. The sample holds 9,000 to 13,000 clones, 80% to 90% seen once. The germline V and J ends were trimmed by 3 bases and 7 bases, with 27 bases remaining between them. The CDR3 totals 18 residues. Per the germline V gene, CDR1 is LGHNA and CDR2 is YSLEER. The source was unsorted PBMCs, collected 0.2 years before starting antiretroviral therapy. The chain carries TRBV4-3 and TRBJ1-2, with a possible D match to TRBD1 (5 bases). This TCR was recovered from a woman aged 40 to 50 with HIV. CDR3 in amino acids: CASSQHGGGQGSRGGYTF. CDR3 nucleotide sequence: TGCGCCAGCAGCCAGCACGGGGGGGGTCAGGGCTCTCGTGGTGGCTACACCTTC.